This T cell receptor (beta chain) was sequenced during a study of Graves' ophthalmopathy and Graves' hyperthyroidism. Enrollment excluded any patients with other autoimmune diseases, uncontrolled infections, pregnancy or lactation. As the starting material, over 9.5 ml of fresh peripheral blood yielded the PBMCs. The length of the CDR3 is 14 residues. Study observations and caveats: Discriminating ophthalmopathy from stable hyperthyroidism, a 13-signature model attained a sensitivity of around 87% and a specificity of 81.08%.

Amplifying from RNA transcripts, the study obtained TCR beta CDR3 regions. HTBI-primed RT-PCR formed the first round, and a multiplex PCR formed the second. Via MiXCR, TCRdb re-called the multiplex PCR reads, giving one row per CDR3 protein. There are approximately 460,000 distinct CDR3 sequences in the sample; under 15% occur only once, and around 9.8% lies in the top ten. This clonotype was counted a few times. The target antigen is unknown. A clone one base away is much larger, so this may be a read error. Sequenced sample: blood. J is TRBJ2-5 and V is TRBV12-3 or TRBV12-4; D is possibly TRBD1 or TRBD2 (5 bases each). The sequence was collected from a woman younger than 45 with Graves' ophthalmopathy. The CDR3 sequence: CASSTLRDGETKYF. The CDR3 coding sequence is TGTGCCAGCAGTACCCTCCGGGACGGAGAGACCAAGTACTTC.